The sample holds one count of the clone carrying this T cell receptor (beta chain). This entry comes from a study of blood T cell repertoires in COVID-19. Study as a whole: COVID-19 samples, acute and convalescent, were from the United States, Italy and Spain. Sources were T cells, B-cell-depleted T cells, or PBMCs; the material itself was cDNA or gDNA.

This CDR3 is 11 amino acids long. CDR1 SGDLS and CDR2 YYNGEE come from the germline V gene. The germline V and J ends were trimmed by 4 bases and 10 bases, with 12 bases remaining between them. The protocol was immunoSEQ multiplex PCR, while the TCRdb copy is restricted to in-frame clones and leaves out a portion. The sample comprises a few hundred thousand clones, approximately 81% of which are singletons, and approximately 18% rests with the top ten. Each recovered donor of Cohort 3 presented with two negative PCRs, clearance, or symptom resolution. Specimen: PBMCs or T cells enriched from blood (not recorded which). This chain joins TRBV9 and TRBJ2-7; maybe TRBD2 (5 bases). The clonotype originates from a middle-aged man who had recovered from COVID-19. CDR3 loop: CASSNEGYQYF. In nucleotides, the CDR3 is TGTGCCAGCAGCAACGAGGGTTACCAGTACTTC. Full variable domain (remainder filled in from reference TRBV9 and TRBJ2-7): DSGVTQTPKHLITATGQRVTLRCSPRSGDLSVYWYQQSLDQGLQFLIQYYNGEERAKGNILERFSAQQFPDLHSELNLSSLELGDSALYFCASSNEGYQYFGPGTRLTVT.